This T cell receptor (beta chain) was obtained from a study of blood T cell repertoires in COVID-19. Study in general: Donors in the United States, Italy and Spain gave samples during acute or convalescent COVID-19. Sample material is recorded as cDNA or gDNA derived from T cells, B-cell-depleted T cells, or PBMCs.

The germline V gene encodes CDR1 MNHGY and CDR2 SAAAGT. J was trimmed by 3 bases and V by 6 bases; bases with no gene match: 9. This CDR3 has 15 amino acids. In the original analysis: Cell counts per sample came from amplifying reference gene primers. Measured with immunoSEQ multiplex PCR; TCRdb has only the in-frame clones, and not every one. Clone size and V and J calls were adopted from that table, with D and trimming inferred from the DNA. The sample lists 120,000 to 150,000 clones, roughly 82% occurring once. The sequence was obtained from a woman between 50 and 59 years old in a cohort sampled during active or convalescent COVID-19. The sequencing input was peripheral blood. The rearrangement uses TRBV6-8 and TRBJ1-1; TRBD1 aligns across 8 bases. As DNA, the CDR3 is TGTGCCAGCAGCCGCTGGACAGGGCGGGACACTGAAGCTTTCTTT. Protein: CASSRWTGRDTEAFF.